Following are 20 T cell receptor beta chains from one sample sequenced in a study of T cell responses to AZD1222 COVID-19 vaccine. The assay was immunoSEQ multiplex PCR, and TCRdb's table has in-frame clones only and misses some. Counted here are 100,000 to 120,000 clones, around 90% occurring once; the ten biggest clones make up 3.1%. The source was peripheral blood, collected on day 0 of MenACWY control vaccination. These receptors all stem from an adult in good health.

This chain joins TRBV30 and TRBJ2-5; the D gene is possibly TRBD1 (5 bases). The CDR3 is 14 amino acids. Germline loops: CDR1 GTSNPN, CDR2 SVGIG (reference sequence). Trimming took 0 bases from V and 5 from J, leaving 13 bases between them. The CDR3: CAWSVNGASETQYF. Here the CDR3 DNA reads TGTGCCTGGAGTGTGAATGGGGCATCGGAGACCCAGTACTTC.

The V call is TRBV2, the J call TRBJ1-2; the D is unclear. V was clipped by 4 bases and J by 2 bases, with 8 bases between them. CDR1 and CDR2 (germline): SNHLY, FYNNEI. This CDR3 comprises 13 residues. For the CDR3, the DNA is TGTGCCAGCAGTGCGGGCAGGAACTATGGCTACACCTTC. Its translation is CASSAGRNYGYTF. The complete variable domain, with remaining parts taken from reference TRBV2 and TRBJ1-2, reads EPEVTQTPSHQVTQMGQEVILRCVPISNHLYFYWYRQILGQKVEFLVSFYNNEISEKSEIFDDQFSVERPDGSNFTLKIRSTKLEDSAMYFCASSAGRNYGYTFGSGTRLTVV.

The V call is TRBV3-1 (or the pseudogene TRBV3-2), the J call TRBJ2-2, with 11 bases lining up with TRBD1. In germline, CDR1 is LGHDT, CDR2 YNNKEL (reference sequence). CDR3 length: 18 amino acids. J gave up 6 bases and V 1 base, and 10 bases lay outside the gene matches. The CDR3 DNA reads as TGTGCCAGCAGCCAAGTTCGTAGGACAGGGGGCCTAGCCGGGGAGCTGTTTTTT. Its translation is CASSQVRRTGGLAGELFF.

The chain carries TRBV19 and TRBJ1-2; weak D call: TRBD1 (5 bases). The germline V and J ends were trimmed by 4 bases and 2 bases, with 14 bases remaining between them. Germline V CDR1 and CDR2: LNHDA, SQIVND (reference sequence). This CDR3 is built from 15 residues. Written as DNA, the CDR3 is TGTGCCAGTAGTAATAAAGCAGGGATAAACTATGGCTACACCTTC. Its protein is CASSNKAGINYGYTF.

The chain links TRBV2 to TRBJ1-4; D is unclear. Germline V CDR1 and CDR2: SNHLY, FYNNEI. This CDR3 is built from 15 residues. Trimming removed 0 bases at V and 8 bases at J, with 13 bases between. CDR3 amino acids: CASSEALPGGEKLFF. The CDR3 DNA sequence: TGTGCCAGCAGTGAAGCGCTTCCAGGAGGCGAAAAACTGTTTTTT.

The gene calls are TRBV5-1 and TRBJ1-3; D gene ambiguous. The germline CDR1 and CDR2 sequences are SGHRS and YFSETQ. This CDR3 contains 14 residues. V shed 1 base and J shed 0 bases, with 5 bases lying between them. The CDR3 spells CASSLTFSGNTIYF. CDR3 DNA sequence: TGCGCCAGCAGCTTGACGTTCTCTGGAAACACCATATATTTT. Together with reference TRBV5-1 and TRBJ1-3, the CDR3 gives the full variable domain: KAGVTQTPRYLIKTRGQQVTLSCSPISGHRSVSWYQQTPGQGLQFLFEYFSETQRNKGNFPGRFSGRQFSNSRSEMNVSTLELGDSALYLCASSLTFSGNTIYFGEGSWLTVV.

The J gene is TRBJ2-2, the V gene TRBV7-9, with D tentatively TRBD2 (5 bases). Germline V gene sequence: CDR1 SEHNR, CDR2 FQNEAQ (reference sequence). CDR3 size: 17 residues. The V and J ends lost 4 bases and 6 bases respectively, with 21 bases between them. CDR3 DNA: TGTGCCAGCAGCTCAGTTATGGTCGTGGGCGGGTCCGGGGAGCTGTTTTTT. Protein: CASSSVMVVGGSGELFF.

CDR3 DNA sequence: TGTGCCAGCAGCTTTAGCGGGGGGGCCGAGCAGTACTTC. Encoded protein: CASSFSGGAEQYF. The genes are TRBV7-9 and TRBJ2-7; 11 bases are shared with TRBD2. The CDR3 is made up of 13 amino acids. V shed 3 bases and J 6 bases; nucleotides not matched to a gene: 1. From germline, CDR1 is SEHNR and CDR2 FQNEAQ (reference sequence).

The genes are TRBV10-3 and TRBJ1-1, with 7 bases matching TRBD1. V shed 6 bases, J shed 0 bases, and the junction held 4 bases outside the gene matches. The CDR3 has 14 amino acids. Germline V gives CDR1 ENHRY, CDR2 SYGVKD. DNA for the CDR3: TGTGCCATCAGGGCAGGGGGATTGAACACTGAAGCTTTCTTT. It is translated as CAIRAGGLNTEAFF.

This sequence joins TRBV5-4 and TRBJ2-5; D is undetermined. Germline CDR1 SGHNT, CDR2 YYREEE (reference sequence). The ends were cut back, 0 bases at V and 0 bases at J, with 12 bases in the middle. CDR3 length: 16 residues. Here the CDR3 reads CASSLGARPDQETQYF. CDR3 coding DNA: TGTGCCAGCAGCTTGGGGGCCAGGCCGGACCAAGAGACCCAGTACTTC.

This sequence joins TRBV27 and TRBJ1-3; 9 nucleotides align to TRBD1. This CDR3 contains 15 residues. From germline, CDR1 is MNHEY and CDR2 SMNVEV (reference sequence). V trimming: 3 bases; J trimming: 0 bases; junction bases outside the gene matches: 0. The CDR3 region is CASSLTGGSGNTIYF. CDR3 bases: TGTGCCAGCAGTTTGACAGGGGGCTCTGGAAACACCATATATTTT.

The gene calls are TRBV13 and TRBJ1-1; D unclear. Trimming took off 5 bases at V and 11 bases at J, with 15 bases between the two ends. Germline V gene lookup returns CDR1 PRHDT and CDR2 FYEKMQ (reference sequence). The CDR3 runs to 12 residues. The CDR3 sequence: CASSVRLKEAFF. CDR3 bases: TGTGCCAGCAGCGTCCGGCTGAAGGAGGCTTTCTTT.

The chain employs TRBV5-1 and TRBJ2-1; the D is unclear. V was trimmed by 3 bases and J by 3 bases, leaving 13 bases between them. The CDR3 has 15 amino acids. Germline CDR1 is SGHRS and CDR2 is YFSETQ. CDR3 protein: CASSSGRPVYNEQFF. The CDR3 DNA is TGCGCCAGCAGCTCCGGACGGCCGGTCTACAATGAGCAGTTCTTC.

The V gene is TRBV7-2, the J gene TRBJ1-2; the D gene is possibly TRBD1 (5 bases). CDR3 size: 14 residues. Germline CDR1 reads SGHTA; CDR2 reads FQGNSA. The V gene lost 0 bases and the J gene lost 4 bases, with 9 bases spanning the gap. The CDR3 nucleotides are TGTGCCAGCAGCTTAGCGGGGGTAGGCTATGGCTACACCTTC. It specifies CASSLAGVGYGYTF.

The chain carries TRBV5-6 and TRBJ2-7, with no clear D. Germline-derived CDR1 and CDR2 are SGHDT and YYEEEE. V shed 3 bases and J shed 6 bases, with 10 bases lying between them. The CDR3 totals 12 residues. The chain's CDR3 is CASSSSAPEQYF. As DNA, the CDR3 is TGTGCCAGCAGCTCTTCTGCTCCCGAGCAGTACTTC.

This sequence joins TRBV7-9 and TRBJ1-5; D is undetermined. Trimming removed 3 bases at V and 7 bases at J, with 7 bases between. Germline V gene data show CDR1 as SEHNR and CDR2 as FQNEAQ (reference sequence). CDR3 length: 12 amino acids. CDR3 loop: CASSLPLQPQHF. For the CDR3, the DNA is TGTGCCAGCAGCTTGCCGCTGCAGCCCCAGCATTTT.

The J gene is TRBJ2-1, the V gene TRBV7-3, with TRBD2 identical over 7 bases. The germline V gene encodes CDR1 SGHTA and CDR2 FQGTGA. V shed 6 bases, J shed 8 bases, and the junction held 19 bases outside the gene matches. This CDR3 contains 17 residues. As DNA, the CDR3 is TGTGCCAGCAGTCTTACCCCCGTCCAGCGGGGCGTAGATGAGCAGTTCTTC. It is translated as CASSLTPVQRGVDEQFF. The full variable domain, with the rest looked up from reference TRBV7-3 and TRBJ2-1, is GAGVSQTPSNKVTEKGKYVELRCDPISGHTALYWYRQSLGQGPEFLIYFQGTGAADDSGLPNDRFFAVRPEGSVSTLKIQRTERGDSAVYLCASSLTPVQRGVDEQFFGPGTRLTVL.

This chain links TRBV19 with TRBJ1-1; D gene ambiguous. Germline V lookup: CDR1 LNHDA, CDR2 SQIVND (reference sequence). The V end lost 6 bases, the J end lost 8 bases, and 16 bases lay between the germline ends. The CDR3 spans 13 residues. CDR3 amino acids: CASRTGWVREAFF. In DNA, the CDR3 is TGTGCCAGTAGGACGGGCTGGGTTAGGGAAGCTTTCTTT. Filled out from reference TRBV19 and TRBJ1-1, the complete variable domain reads DGGITQSPKYLFRKEGQNVTLSCEQNLNHDAMYWYRQDPGQGLRLIYYSQIVNDFQKGDIAEGYSVSREKKESFPLTVTSAQKNPTAFYLCASRTGWVREAFFGQGTRLTVV.

Regarding this clone: This CDR3 is also generated by other DNA sequences in the sample. J is TRBJ2-7 and V is TRBV11-3; D might be TRBD2 (7 bases). The CDR3 runs 14 residues. The germline V gene encodes CDR1 SGHNT and CDR2 YENEEA. Trimming removed 5 bases at V and 1 base at J, with 12 bases between. The CDR3 bases are TGTGCCAGCAGCCTAGGGGGGGATTCCTACGAGCAGTACTTC. Protein: CASSLGGDSYEQYF. The whole variable domain, remainder taken from reference TRBV11-3 and TRBJ2-7, is EAGVVQSPRYKIIEKKQPVAFWCNPISGHNTLYWYLQNLGQGPELLIRYENEEAVDDSQLPKDRFSAERLKGVDSTLKIQPAELGDSAVYLCASSLGGDSYEQYFGPGTRLTVT.

This sequence joins TRBV7-2 and TRBJ2-3; 13 bases map to TRBD2. The CDR3 totals 14 residues. The germline CDR1 and CDR2 sequences are SGHTA and FQGNSA. The V and J ends lost 7 bases and 7 bases, in that order; junction bases with no gene match: 5. Written as DNA, the CDR3 is TGTGCCAGCACCGGGACTAGCGGGGAATATACGCAGTATTTT. Protein product: CASTGTSGEYTQYF.